These 8 T cell receptor beta chains were sequenced from one sample in a study of shared clonotypes between healthy human individuals (TCRdb year 2020). CD8 naive samples were obtained by positive selection for CCR7 among CD45RO-negative cells, yielding a CD45RA+CCR7+ population from which TemRA cells were excluded. Libraries were made using the immunoSEQ multiplex PCR assay. TCRdb's version of the immuneACCESS table is confined to in-frame rearrangements and falls short of the full clone set. An unresolved V gene accounts for under half of the shortfall where checked; the remainder is of unknown origin. Counted in this sample were 1.5 million to 2.5 million clones; about 95% of them appeared once. Around 1.2% of the sample is held by the ten biggest clonotypes. Specimen: naive CD8+ T cells sorted from blood. The sample's cell subset or site label, decoded: CD45RA+CCR7+. The source of these receptors is a young man in good health.

V gene TRBV5-8 combines with J gene TRBJ2-7; tentative D call: TRBD1 (5 bases). Per the germline V gene, CDR1 is SGHTS and CDR2 is YDEGEE. The CDR3 consists of 14 residues. V gave up 0 bases and J gave up 1 base, with 8 bases separating them. The CDR3 sequence is CASSLEGASYEQYF. As DNA, the CDR3 is TGTGCCAGCAGCTTGGAAGGGGCGTCCTACGAGCAGTACTTC.

This clone has a handful of counts. The V gene is TRBV11-1, the J gene TRBJ2-1; no reliable D call. Trimming took off 5 bases at V and 5 bases at J, with 4 bases between the two ends. Looked up from germline, CDR1 is SGHAT and CDR2 is FQDESV (reference sequence). CDR3 size: 11 residues. This CDR3 reads CASSENNEQFF. Written as DNA, the CDR3 is TGTGCCAGCAGCGAAAACAATGAGCAGTTCTTC.

CDR3 residues: CASNPEAAKNIQYF. In DNA form, the CDR3 reads TGTGCCAGCAACCCCGAGGCCGCCAAAAACATTCAGTACTTC. The chain carries TRBV7-9 and TRBJ2-4; no clear D. CDR3 length equals 14 residues. V was clipped by 7 bases and J by 1 base, with 11 bases between them. CDR1 SEHNR and CDR2 FQNEAQ come from the germline V gene (reference sequence).

J is TRBJ2-1 and V is TRBV5-6; D uncertain. CDR3 length equals 11 residues. CDR1 and CDR2 from the germline V gene are SGHDT and YYEEEE. V dropped 2 bases and J dropped 3 bases, with 0 bases sitting between them. The CDR3 DNA reads as TGTGCCAGCAGCTTCTACAATGAGCAGTTCTTC. This translates into CASSFYNEQFF.

V is TRBV15 and J is TRBJ1-3; 8 nucleotides agree with TRBD1. Per the germline V gene, CDR1 is LNHNV and CDR2 is YYDKDF (reference sequence). This CDR3 is 16 amino acids long. The ends lost 5 bases at V and 2 bases at J; junction bases unmatched: 8. CDR3 coding DNA: TGTGCCACCAGCGTTGATCCGACAGGGGCTGGAAACACCATATATTTT. It translates to CATSVDPTGAGNTIYF. Full variable domain (rest looked up from reference TRBV15 and TRBJ1-3): DAMVIQNPRYQVTQFGKPVTLSCSQTLNHNVMYWYQQKSSQAPKLLFHYYDKDFNNEADTPDNFQSRRPNTSFCFLDIRSPGLGDTAMYLCATSVDPTGAGNTIYFGEGSWLTVV.

The chain joins TRBV5-1 to TRBJ2-7, with 7 positions matching TRBD2. Germline values: CDR1 SGHRS, CDR2 YFSETQ. V was clipped by 1 base and J by 4 bases; unmatched bases: 8. The CDR3 has 15 residues. DNA of the CDR3: TGCGCCAGCAGCTTGAGGTGGGAGGGCCCTTACGAGCAGTACTTC. It codes for CASSLRWEGPYEQYF.

This chain links TRBV10-2 with TRBJ2-7; tentative D call: TRBD2 (7 bases). Germline V gives CDR1 WSHSY, CDR2 SAAADI. This CDR3 region has 13 residues. Trimming shortened V by 11 bases and J by 3 bases, and 17 bases separated the two germline ends. The CDR3 nucleotides are TGCGCCGCGGGGGCGGGGACCAACTACGAGCAGTACTTC. Protein: CAAGAGTNYEQYF.

The V call is TRBV7-9, the J call TRBJ2-7, with D unclear. V lost 5 bases and J lost 2, with 13 bases in between. Germline lookup yields CDR1 SEHNR and CDR2 FQNEAQ (reference sequence). This CDR3 region has 14 residues. The CDR3 here is CASSPQVTTYEQYF. In DNA form, the CDR3 reads TGTGCCAGCAGCCCACAAGTTACCACCTACGAGCAGTACTTC.